A selection of T cell receptor beta chains follows, all from one sample in a study of PD-L1 blockade in urothelial cancer. Data came from immunoSEQ multiplex PCR; TCRdb stores just in-frame clones and leaves some out. Of more than 95,000 clones listed, about 89% are singletons. The material was PBMCs, obtained around atezolizumab (anti-PD-L1) treatment. The receptors stem from a man in his sixties with urothelial cancer. Both conserved end residues are part of each CDR3. The D gene is left open where the match is weak. Some rows have no size entry. The others give once, few or many, or a class for an expanded clone.

>TRBD1|TRBV18|NA|TRBJ1-5
CASSSTGDQPQHF
TGTGCCAGCTCATCGACAGGGGATCAGCCCCAGCATTTT
>NA|TRBV6-6|NA|TRBJ2-3
CASSYASDRTDTQYF
TGTGCCAGCAGTTACGCTAGCGATAGAACAGATACGCAGTATTTT
>NA|TRBV28|NA|TRBJ2-7
CASSFQGSSYEQYF
TGTGCCAGCAGTTTTCAGGGGAGCTCCTACGAGCAGTACTTC
>TRBD1|TRBV6-1|NA|TRBJ1-5
CASSTGTGLNQPQHF
TGTGCCAGCAGTACCGGGACAGGGCTAAATCAGCCCCAGCATTTT
>NA|TRBV6-6|NA|TRBJ1-2
CASSFQTGRNYGYTF
TGTGCCAGCAGTTTCCAGACAGGCCGCAACTATGGCTACACCTTC
>NA|TRBV4-2|NA|TRBJ2-7
CASSQGAGSYEQYF
TGTGCCAGCAGCCAAGGGGCCGGCTCCTACGAGCAGTACTTC
>NA|TRBV27|NA|TRBJ1-2
CASSWGGGAQLRGYTF
TGTGCCAGCAGTTGGGGTGGGGGGGCGCAGCTTCGTGGCTACACCTTC
>NA|TRBV14|once|TRBJ2-3
CASSRPMDYSDTQYF
TGTGCCAGCAGCCGCCCCATGGACTATTCCGATACGCAGTATTTT
>NA|TRBV5-4|NA|TRBJ2-7
CASSPGGRSNYEQYF
TGTGCCAGCAGCCCGGGGGGCAGGTCCAACTACGAGCAGTACTTC
>NA|TRBV5-1|NA|TRBJ1-2
CASTPRGGQSVDGYTF
TGCGCCAGCACCCCCCGGGGGGGGCAATCGGTTGATGGCTACACCTTC
>NA|TRBV11-2|NA|TRBJ2-1
CASRSATVYNEQFF
TGTGCCAGCAGGTCCGCGACAGTCTACAATGAGCAGTTCTTC
>TRBD1|TRBV2|NA|TRBJ2-5
CASGGQGETQYF
TGTGCCAGCGGGGGACAGGGGGAGACCCAGTACTTC
>TRBD1|TRBV19|NA|TRBJ1-2
CASSPRTGTRGYTF
TGTGCCAGTAGTCCTCGGACAGGGACGCGAGGCTACACCTTC
>NA|TRBV5-1|NA|TRBJ2-2
CASSEQAPGELFF
TGCGCCAGCAGCGAACAGGCCCCCGGGGAGCTGTTTTTT
>NA|TRBV5-1|NA|TRBJ2-3
CASSSRGQSSDTQYF
TGCGCCAGCAGCTCCCGAGGACAATCTTCAGATACGCAGTATTTT
>TRBD1|TRBV5-6|NA|TRBJ2-7
CASSWTGSKGEQYF
TGTGCCAGCAGCTGGACAGGGTCTAAGGGCGAGCAGTACTTC
>TRBD2|TRBV7-2|NA|TRBJ2-2
CASSGGLAGANTGELFF
TGTGCCAGCAGCGGAGGACTAGCGGGGGCCAACACCGGGGAGCTGTTTTTT
>TRBD1|TRBV7-2|NA|TRBJ1-2
CASSQTGGFYGYTF
TGTGCCAGCAGCCAGACAGGGGGGTTCTATGGCTACACCTTC
>NA|TRBV19|NA|TRBJ1-5
CASTVAGAQPQHF
TGTGCCAGTACCGTCGCAGGGGCTCAGCCCCAGCATTTT
>TRBD2|TRBV27|NA|TRBJ2-7
CASKPGLARGYEQYF
TGTGCCAGCAAACCGGGACTAGCGAGAGGCTACGAGCAGTACTTC
>TRBD1|TRBV28|NA|TRBJ1-2
CASRSGTGGVGHYGYTF
TGTGCCAGCAGGTCCGGGACAGGGGGCGTCGGGCACTATGGCTACACCTTC
>TRBD1|TRBV7-3|NA|TRBJ1-1
CASSLTGVNTEAFF
TGTGCCAGCAGCTTGACAGGGGTGAACACTGAAGCTTTCTTT
>TRBD1|TRBV5-1|NA|TRBJ2-7
CASSLGQGLDEQYF
TGCGCCAGCAGCTTGGGACAGGGTCTGGACGAGCAGTACTTC
>NA|TRBV10-3|NA|TRBJ1-6
CAIGGGDLSPLHF
TGTGCCATTGGGGGAGGGGACCTTTCACCCCTCCACTTT
>TRBD1|TRBV7-8|NA|TRBJ1-1
CASSRYRGNTEAFF
TGTGCCAGCAGCCGATACAGGGGCAACACTGAAGCTTTCTTT
>NA|TRBV30|NA|TRBJ1-1
CAWSQGIDTEAFF
TGTGCCTGGAGCCAGGGTATAGACACTGAAGCTTTCTTT
>NA|TRBV7-8|NA|TRBJ1-5
CASSLATGSNQPQHF
TGTGCCAGCAGCTTAGCAACGGGAAGCAATCAGCCCCAGCATTTT
>NA|TRBV9|NA|TRBJ2-3
CASSALDTQYF
TGTGCCAGCAGCGCCCTGGATACGCAGTATTTT
>NA|TRBV21-1|few|TRBJ1-5
CASSGWLGIGVRNQPQHF
TGTGCCAGCAGCGGATGGCTGGGAATAGGGGTACGCAATCAGCCCCAGCATTTT
>NA|TRBV12-5|few|TRBJ1-2
CASGLTGRSYGYTF
TGTGCTAGTGGTTTGACAGGCCGGAGCTATGGCTACACCTTC
>NA|TRBV19|NA|TRBJ1-1
CASSTYSGVTEAFF
TGTGCCAGTAGTACCTACTCCGGGGTGACTGAAGCTTTCTTT
>NA|TRBV18|NA|TRBJ1-3
CASSPVGNSLSGNTIYF
TGTGCCAGCTCACCGGTCGGGAATTCACTCTCTGGAAACACCATATATTTT
>TRBD2|TRBV11-3|NA|TRBJ2-7
CASSAGETYEQYF
TGTGCCAGCTCGGCGGGAGAGACCTACGAGCAGTACTTC
>NA|TRBV10-1|NA|TRBJ2-6
CASSGGGTLGANVLTF
TGCGCCAGCAGTGGAGGGGGAACTCTTGGGGCCAACGTCCTGACTTTC
>TRBD1|TRBV6-5|NA|TRBJ2-3
CASRIGQGASDTQYF
TGTGCCAGCAGAATAGGACAGGGGGCATCAGATACGCAGTATTTT
>NA|TRBV19|NA|TRBJ1-5
CASTPQGKKPQHF
TGTGCCAGTACCCCACAGGGCAAGAAGCCCCAGCATTTT
>TRBD1|TRBV7-2|NA|TRBJ1-2
CASSPDRGYGYTF
TGTGCCAGCAGCCCTGACAGGGGATATGGCTACACCTTC
>TRBD1|TRBV30|NA|TRBJ2-7
CAWSRTGAGDEQYF
TGTGCCTGGAGTAGGACAGGGGCTGGGGACGAGCAGTACTTC
>NA|TRBV11-1|NA|TRBJ1-2
CASSSAGVGGYTF
TGTGCCAGCAGCTCGGCGGGGGTTGGTGGCTACACCTTC
>TRBD1|TRBV5-4|NA|TRBJ2-2
CASSPGGVGGELFF
TGTGCCAGCAGCCCAGGGGGCGTGGGCGGGGAGCTGTTTTTT
>NA|TRBV5-1|NA|TRBJ2-2
CASSWNAGNNGELFF
TGCGCCAGCAGCTGGAATGCGGGAAACAACGGGGAGCTGTTTTTT
>TRBD1|TRBV5-4|NA|TRBJ2-6
CASSLGIQGIGSGANVLTF
TGTGCCAGCAGCTTGGGTATACAGGGGATTGGAAGTGGGGCCAACGTCCTGACTTTC
>NA|TRBV7-8|NA|TRBJ1-4
CASSLGYRAGVRDEKLFF
TGTGCCAGCAGCTTAGGATACAGGGCGGGGGTACGGGATGAAAAACTGTTTTTT
>TRBD1|TRBV5-1|NA|TRBJ1-4
CASSLGTGEEKLFF
TGCGCCAGCAGCTTAGGGACAGGGGAGGAAAAACTGTTTTTT
>TRBD2|TRBV5-4|NA|TRBJ2-7
CASSLVTGTSVSYEQYF
TGTGCCAGCAGCTTGGTTACCGGGACTAGCGTCTCCTACGAGCAGTACTTC
>NA|TRBV6-1|NA|TRBJ2-5
CASSNNQGVETQYF
TGTGCCAGCAGTAATAATCAGGGCGTAGAGACCCAGTACTTC
>TRBD2|TRBV5-1|NA|TRBJ2-5
CASSLRGLAGGVETQYF
TGCGCCAGCAGCCTTAGAGGACTAGCGGGAGGGGTTGAGACCCAGTACTTC
>TRBD2|TRBV7-2|NA|TRBJ2-1
CASSESGGWANEQFF
TGTGCCAGCAGCGAGAGCGGGGGGTGGGCCAATGAGCAGTTCTTC